This T cell receptor beta chain emerged from a study of spatial heterogeneity in lung cancer. The overall study: Matched bulk RNA-seq provided a T cell module score, and TCR transcript counts in tumor regions correlated strongly with it.

Study-level points and caveats: Mutation counts in tumors were tracked by counts of expanded intratumoral alpha and beta TCRs.

This sample's time point: sample taken at primary tumor resection. Samples were donated by 72 untreated early-stage non-small cell lung cancer patients. From tumor, nontumor lung or frozen PBMC, whole RNA was taken unsorted for sequencing. For this clonotype: Its target is not known. This beta chain came through as a stray read in a library set up for alpha chains, and its size says little.

The CDR3 is 15 amino acids. Germline CDR1 reads SGHAT; CDR2 reads FQNNGV. V was shortened by 1 base and J by 9 bases, with 16 bases between the two germline ends. A distinct unique molecular identifier was carried by each TCR cDNA molecule. MiXCR, run by TCRdb on the 5' RACE reads, gives a single entry per CDR3 protein. The sample records around 4,000 distinct CDR3 sequences, over 25% being singletons. The rearrangement joins TRBV11-2 to TRBJ2-1; D gene unclear. This specimen was lung tumor tissue, taken at surgery. This clonotype originated in a male donor with early-stage non-small cell lung cancer. CDR3 residues: CASSLAALSSGEQFF. CDR3 nucleotides: TGTGCCAGCAGCTTAGCTGCCCTAAGCTCAGGTGAGCAGTTCTTC.